The rows below give T cell receptor beta chains drawn from one sample of a study of shared clonotypes between healthy human individuals. Libraries were prepared by immunoSEQ multiplex PCR; TCRdb keeps only in-frame clonotypes and omits some of them. The sample has just over 2,000,000 clones; 90% to 95% are singletons. Sequencing was done on a sample of naive CD4+ T cells sorted from blood. These receptors were obtained from a man younger than 35 in good health. Each CDR3 is given with its conserved first and last residue. The D gene is left open where the match is weak. Clone size appears in some rows only: once, few, many, or a class for an expanded clone.

V	D	size	J	DNA	CDR3
TRBV5-1	.	.	TRBJ2-7	TGCGCCAGCAGCCCCAACTGGAGCTCCTACGAGCAGTACTTC	CASSPNWSSYEQYF
TRBV2	TRBD1	.	TRBJ2-3	TGTGCCAGCTCGGAGCAGGGGGTAGGAGATACGCAGTATTTT	CASSEQGVGDTQYF
TRBV27	TRBD2	.	TRBJ2-7	TGTGCCAGCAGCCACAGAGCTAGCGGGGGGGCGAACTCCTACGAGCAGTACTTC	CASSHRASGGANSYEQYF
TRBV5-1	TRBD1	.	TRBJ2-7	TGCGCCAGCAGCTCGGACAGGGTCGGGGACGAGCAGTACTTC	CASSSDRVGDEQYF
TRBV5-5	.	once	TRBJ1-2	TGTGCCAGCAGCTTGGAATCCTGGGGAGGCTACACCTTC	CASSLESWGGYTF
TRBV15	.	.	TRBJ1-1	TGTGCCACCAGCAGAGATTTGATGAACACTGAAGCTTTCTTT	CATSRDLMNTEAFF
TRBV2	TRBD2	few	TRBJ2-7	TGTGCCAGCAATGGGAGGGAAGTAGACGAGCAGTACTTC	CASNGREVDEQYF
TRBV5-8	.	.	TRBJ2-5	TGTGCCAGCAGACCTGGACGGGGCGAACAAGAGACCCAGTACTTC	CASRPGRGEQETQYF
TRBV7-3	.	once	TRBJ2-5	TGTGCCAGCAGCGCCAACCAAGAGACCCAGTACTTC	CASSANQETQYF
TRBV19	TRBD2	.	TRBJ2-7	TGTGCCAGTAGTATTACGGGAGGGACCTACGAGCAGTACTTC	CASSITGGTYEQYF
TRBV19	.	.	TRBJ1-2	TGTGCCAGTACCCCACCAGCGGAATATGGCTACACCTTC	CASTPPAEYGYTF
TRBV10-3	.	.	TRBJ2-5	TGTGCCATCAGTGATACAGAGACCCAGTACTTC	CAISDTETQYF
TRBV2	.	.	TRBJ2-1	TGTGCCAGCAGTGAAGAAGTTTACAATGAGCAGTTCTTC	CASSEEVYNEQFF
TRBV28	.	.	TRBJ1-1	TGTGCCAGCAGAGCTCAGGGCATCACTGAAGCTTTCTTT	CASRAQGITEAFF
TRBV5-1	.	.	TRBJ1-2	TGCGCCAGCGGGTCGACGGGTAACTATGGCTACACCTTC	CASGSTGNYGYTF
TRBV5-4	.	.	TRBJ2-3	TGTGCCAGCAGCGCCGTGGAGCCGCCGGCCCCAGATACGCAGTATTTT	CASSAVEPPAPDTQYF
TRBV18	TRBD1	.	TRBJ2-5	TGTGCCAGCTCCGGTCGGACAGGGACAGAGACCCAGTACTTC	CASSGRTGTETQYF
TRBV5-1	.	.	TRBJ2-7	TGCGCCAGCAGCTTGGTTGGCGGGTCCCCCGGGGAGCAGTACTTC	CASSLVGGSPGEQYF
TRBV7-9	.	once	TRBJ1-2	TGTGCCAGCAGCCCATCTGGTGCCAGGGCTAAAATGAGCTATGGCTACACCTTC	CASSPSGARAKMSYGYTF
TRBV7-2	.	.	TRBJ2-7	TGTGCCAGCAGCTTTGGCAGCTCCTACGAGCAGTACTTC	CASSFGSSYEQYF
TRBV5-1	TRBD1	.	TRBJ1-2	TGCGCCAGCAGCACCACAGGGGACTATGGCTACACCTTC	CASSTTGDYGYTF